This T cell receptor beta chain is from a study of graft-versus-host responses after intestinal transplantation. The sample holds one count of this clone. What it binds is unknown. The data were produced by immunoSEQ multiplex PCR, yet TCRdb's version contains in-frame clones alone and is incomplete. Of some 62,000 clones in the sample, roughly nine tenths are singletons; the top ten hold 1.5% to 2%. Deletions cut 5 bases from V and 3 bases from J, with 13 bases between. This CDR3 is built from 14 residues. CDR1 is MDHEN and CDR2 is SYDVKM in the germline V gene. The chain combines TRBV28 with TRBJ1-1, with D unresolved. The sequences come from unstimulated CD8+ T cells sorted from spleen or lymph node cells, collected before transplant. This sequence originates from a human donor who was the organ donor for an intestinal transplant. CDR3 nucleotides: TGTGCCAGCAGTACCGATGAGGATTACACTGAAGCTTTCTTT. This gives the protein CASSTDEDYTEAFF.